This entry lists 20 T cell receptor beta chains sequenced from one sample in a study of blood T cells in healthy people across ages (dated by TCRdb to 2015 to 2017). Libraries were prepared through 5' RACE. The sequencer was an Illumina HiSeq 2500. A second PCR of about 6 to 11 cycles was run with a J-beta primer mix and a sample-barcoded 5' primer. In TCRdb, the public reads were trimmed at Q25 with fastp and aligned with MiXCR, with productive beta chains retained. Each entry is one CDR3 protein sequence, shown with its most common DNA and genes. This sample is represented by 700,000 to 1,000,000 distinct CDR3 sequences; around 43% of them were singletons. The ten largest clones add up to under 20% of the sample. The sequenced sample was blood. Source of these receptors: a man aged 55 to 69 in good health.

CDR3 DNA: TGTGCCAGCAGCGAGGGACAGGGGAACACCGGGGAGCTGTTTTTT. As protein: CASSEGQGNTGELFF. The rearrangement joins TRBV7-2 to TRBJ2-2; 9 bases match TRBD1. V gave up 5 bases and J gave up 1 base; unmatched junction bases: 2. The CDR3 runs to 15 residues. Germline V gene sequence: CDR1 SGHTA, CDR2 FQGNSA.

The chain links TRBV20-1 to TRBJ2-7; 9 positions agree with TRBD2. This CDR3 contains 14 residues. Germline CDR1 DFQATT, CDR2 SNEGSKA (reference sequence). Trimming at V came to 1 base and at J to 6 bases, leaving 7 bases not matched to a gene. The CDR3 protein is CSARATAGGSEQYF. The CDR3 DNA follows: TGCAGTGCTAGAGCGACAGCGGGAGGAAGCGAGCAGTACTTC.

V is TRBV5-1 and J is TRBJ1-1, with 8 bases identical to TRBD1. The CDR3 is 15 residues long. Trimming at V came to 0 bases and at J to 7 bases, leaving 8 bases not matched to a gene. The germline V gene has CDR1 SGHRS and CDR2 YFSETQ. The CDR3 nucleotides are TGCGCCAGCAGCTTGGGTTGGCAGGGGGCATATGAAGCTTTCTTT. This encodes CASSLGWQGAYEAFF.

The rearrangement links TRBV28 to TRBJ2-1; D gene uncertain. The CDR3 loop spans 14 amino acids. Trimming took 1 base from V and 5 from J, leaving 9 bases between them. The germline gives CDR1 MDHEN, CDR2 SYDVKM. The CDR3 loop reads CASSLSLSHNEQFF. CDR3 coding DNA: TGTGCCAGCAGTTTATCTTTAAGCCACAATGAGCAGTTCTTC.

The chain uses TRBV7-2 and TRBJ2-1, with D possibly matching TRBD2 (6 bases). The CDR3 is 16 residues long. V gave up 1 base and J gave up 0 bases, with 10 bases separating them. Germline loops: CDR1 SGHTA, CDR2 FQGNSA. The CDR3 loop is CASSLVGLSSYNEQFF. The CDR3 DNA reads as TGTGCCAGCAGCTTAGTGGGACTCAGCTCCTACAATGAGCAGTTCTTC.

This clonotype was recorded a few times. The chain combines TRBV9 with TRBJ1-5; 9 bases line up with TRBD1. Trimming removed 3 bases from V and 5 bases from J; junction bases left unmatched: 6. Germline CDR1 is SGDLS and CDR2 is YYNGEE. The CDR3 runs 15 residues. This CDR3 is CASSAGQGLHQPQHF. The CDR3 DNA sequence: TGTGCCAGCAGCGCCGGACAGGGGCTTCATCAGCCCCAGCATTTT.

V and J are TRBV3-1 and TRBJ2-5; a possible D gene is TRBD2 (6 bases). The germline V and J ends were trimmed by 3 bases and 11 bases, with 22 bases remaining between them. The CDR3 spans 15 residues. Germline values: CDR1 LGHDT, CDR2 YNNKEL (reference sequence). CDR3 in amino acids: CASSQTGLAYNEQYF. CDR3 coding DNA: TGTGCCAGCAGCCAGACGGGACTCGCCTACAATGAGCAGTACTTC.

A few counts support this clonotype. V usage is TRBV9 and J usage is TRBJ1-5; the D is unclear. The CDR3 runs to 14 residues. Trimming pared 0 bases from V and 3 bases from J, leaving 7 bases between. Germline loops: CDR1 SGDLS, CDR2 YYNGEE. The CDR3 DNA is TGTGCCAGCAGCGTAGGGACGAACAATCAGCCCCAGCATTTT. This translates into CASSVGTNNQPQHF.

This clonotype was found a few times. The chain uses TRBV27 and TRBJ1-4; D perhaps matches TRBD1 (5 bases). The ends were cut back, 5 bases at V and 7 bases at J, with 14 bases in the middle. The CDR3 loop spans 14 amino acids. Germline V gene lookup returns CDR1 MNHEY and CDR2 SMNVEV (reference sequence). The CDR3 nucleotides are TGTGCCAGCAGTCGGCAGGGTTGGGCTGAAAAACTGTTTTTT. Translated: CASSRQGWAEKLFF.

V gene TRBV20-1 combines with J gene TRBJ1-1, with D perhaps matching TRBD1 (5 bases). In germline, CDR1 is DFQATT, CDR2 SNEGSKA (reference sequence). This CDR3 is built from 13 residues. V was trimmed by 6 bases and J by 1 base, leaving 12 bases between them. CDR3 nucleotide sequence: TGCAGTGCGACCAGGGTGTCGAACACTGAAGCTTTCTTT. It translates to CSATRVSNTEAFF.

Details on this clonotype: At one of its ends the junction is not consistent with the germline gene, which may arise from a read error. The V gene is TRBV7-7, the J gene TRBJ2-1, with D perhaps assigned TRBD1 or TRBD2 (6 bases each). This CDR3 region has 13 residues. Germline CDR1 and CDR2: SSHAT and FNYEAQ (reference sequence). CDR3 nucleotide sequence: TGTGCTAGCAGCAACGACGGGGGCCATGAGCAGTTCTTC. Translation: CASSNDGGHEQFF.

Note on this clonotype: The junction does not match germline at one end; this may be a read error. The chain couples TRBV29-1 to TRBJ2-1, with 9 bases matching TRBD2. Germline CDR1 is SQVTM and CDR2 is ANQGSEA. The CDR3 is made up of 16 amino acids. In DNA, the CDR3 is TGCAGCGGGTCGGGTAGCGGGGGAAGCTCCTACAAGGAGCAGTTCTTC. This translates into CSGSGSGGSSYKEQFF.

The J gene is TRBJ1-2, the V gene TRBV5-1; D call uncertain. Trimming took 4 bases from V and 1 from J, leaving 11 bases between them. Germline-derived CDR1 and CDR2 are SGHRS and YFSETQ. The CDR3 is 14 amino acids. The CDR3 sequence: CASSRPESNYGYTF. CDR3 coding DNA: TGCGCCAGCAGCCGCCCCGAAAGTAACTATGGCTACACCTTC.

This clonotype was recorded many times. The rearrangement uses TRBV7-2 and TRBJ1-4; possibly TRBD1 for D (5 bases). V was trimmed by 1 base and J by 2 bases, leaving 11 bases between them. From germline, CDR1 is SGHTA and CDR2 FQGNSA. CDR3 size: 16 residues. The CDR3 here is CASSLGGSLTNEKLFF. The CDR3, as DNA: TGTGCCAGCAGCTTAGGGGGGTCTTTGACTAATGAAAAACTGTTTTTT.

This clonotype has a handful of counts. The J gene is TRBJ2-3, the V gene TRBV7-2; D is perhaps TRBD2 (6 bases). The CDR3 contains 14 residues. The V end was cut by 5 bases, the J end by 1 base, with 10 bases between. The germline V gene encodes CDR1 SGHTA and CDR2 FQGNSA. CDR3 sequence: CASSQGGGTDTQYF. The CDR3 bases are TGTGCCAGCAGCCAAGGCGGGGGCACAGATACGCAGTATTTT.

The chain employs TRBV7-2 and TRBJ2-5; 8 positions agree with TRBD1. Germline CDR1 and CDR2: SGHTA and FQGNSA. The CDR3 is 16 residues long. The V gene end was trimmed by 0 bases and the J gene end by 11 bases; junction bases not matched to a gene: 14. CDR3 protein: CASSLAPPDREAEQYF. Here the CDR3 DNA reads TGTGCCAGCAGCTTAGCCCCCCCGGACAGGGAGGCTGAGCAGTACTTC. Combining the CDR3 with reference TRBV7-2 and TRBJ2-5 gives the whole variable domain GAGVSQSPSNKVTEKGKDVELRCDPISGHTALYWYRQSLGQGLEFLIYFQGNSAPDKSGLPSDRFSAERTGGSVSTLTIQRTQQEDSAVYLCASSLAPPDREAEQYFGPGTRLLVL.

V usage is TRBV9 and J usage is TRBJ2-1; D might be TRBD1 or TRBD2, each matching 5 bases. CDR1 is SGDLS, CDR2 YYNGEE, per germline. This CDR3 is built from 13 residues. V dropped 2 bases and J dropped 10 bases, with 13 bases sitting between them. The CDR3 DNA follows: TGTGCCAGCAGCGTTCGGATGAGGGGCGAGCAGTTCTTC. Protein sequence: CASSVRMRGEQFF. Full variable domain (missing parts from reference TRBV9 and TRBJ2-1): DSGVTQTPKHLITATGQRVTLRCSPRSGDLSVYWYQQSLDQGLQFLIQYYNGEERAKGNILERFSAQQFPDLHSELNLSSLELGDSALYFCASSVRMRGEQFFGPGTRLTVL.

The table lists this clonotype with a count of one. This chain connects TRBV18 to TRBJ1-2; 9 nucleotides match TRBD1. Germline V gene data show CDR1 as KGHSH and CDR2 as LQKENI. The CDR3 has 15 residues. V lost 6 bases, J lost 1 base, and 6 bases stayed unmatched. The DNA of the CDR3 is TGTGCCAGCTCCCCCGGGACAGGGTTTAACTATGGCTACACCTTC. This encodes CASSPGTGFNYGYTF. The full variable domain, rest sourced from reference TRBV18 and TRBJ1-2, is NAGVMQNPRHLVRRRGQEARLRCSPMKGHSHVYWYRQLPEEGLKFMVYLQKENIIDESGMPKERFSAEFPKEGPSILRIQQVVRGDSAAYFCASSPGTGFNYGYTFGSGTRLTVV.

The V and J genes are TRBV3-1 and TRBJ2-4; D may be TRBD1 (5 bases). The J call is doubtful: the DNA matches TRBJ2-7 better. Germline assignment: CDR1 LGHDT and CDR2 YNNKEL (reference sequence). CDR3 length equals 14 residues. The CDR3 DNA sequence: TGTGCCAGCAGTGAGGCCCAGGGTTCCTACGAGCAGTACTTC. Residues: CASSEAQGSYEQYF.

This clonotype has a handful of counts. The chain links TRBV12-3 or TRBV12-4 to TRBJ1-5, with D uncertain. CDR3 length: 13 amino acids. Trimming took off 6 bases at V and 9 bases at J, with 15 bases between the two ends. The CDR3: CASSSRTERPQHF. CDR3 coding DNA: TGTGCCAGCAGCTCTCGAACGGAGCGGCCCCAGCATTTT.